The subject of this entry is one TCR beta chain. This entry is derived from a study of cytomegalovirus exposure and HLA in healthy donors. Primers for the PCR totalled 60 Vbeta and 13 Jbeta. The assay was immunoSEQ multiplex PCR, and TCRdb's table has in-frame clones only and misses some. This table holds approximately 110,000 clones, roughly three quarters found once. The TCR sequence derives from a middle-aged man in good health and CMV-seropositive. Sequencing was performed on PBMCs.

In DNA, the CDR3 is TGTGCCAGTAGTATACCATCAGCGTCCTACAATGAGCAGTTCTTC. Its translation: CASSIPSASYNEQFF. V gene TRBV19 combines with J gene TRBJ2-1; D is ambiguous. CDR1 LNHDA and CDR2 SQIVND come from the germline V gene (reference sequence). This CDR3 contains 15 residues. Trimming took off 2 bases at V and 1 base at J, with 9 bases between the two ends.